These 26 T cell receptor beta chains came from one sample sequenced in a study of identical twins. TCRdb reprocessed the 5' RACE reads with MiXCR, giving one entry per CDR3 protein. The table records 1.5 million to 2 million distinct CDR3 sequences, around 33% of them present only once. The sequenced sample was cord blood. These receptor sequences come from a newborn girl in good health.

This clonotype was observed many times. The chain couples TRBV9 to TRBJ2-5; 14 bases match TRBD2. Per the germline V gene, CDR1 is SGDLS and CDR2 is YYNGEE. Unmatched junction bases numbered 0, after V lost 0 bases and J lost 2 bases. The CDR3 runs 16 residues. CDR3 DNA sequence: TGTGCCAGCAGCGTAGGACTAGCGGGGGGGCAAGAGACCCAGTACTTC. Protein sequence: CASSVGLAGGQETQYF.

This clonotype has more than one count but fewer than ten. This rearrangement joins TRBV10-3 to TRBJ2-5, with 8 bases fitting TRBD2. Per the germline V gene, CDR1 is ENHRY and CDR2 is SYGVKD. The CDR3 consists of 14 residues. V was pared by 6 bases and J by 11 bases, with 14 bases of the junction left unmatched. This chain's CDR3 is CAIRAGGGLREQYF. CDR3 DNA sequence: TGTGCCATCAGAGCCGGGGGGGGCCTACGTGAGCAGTACTTC.

As to this clonotype: This may be a read error, as it is one base from a much larger clone. The gene calls are TRBV5-1 and TRBJ1-2; D remains unclear. Germline CDR1 reads SGHRS; CDR2 reads YFSETQ. V lost 4 bases and J lost 6, with 13 bases in between. CDR3 length: 13 residues. DNA for the CDR3: TGCGCCAGCAGCGGGTTTGAGGTTGATGGCTACACCTTC. Protein product: CASSGFEVDGYTF.

The chain carries TRBV29-1 and TRBJ1-1; 7 bases fit TRBD1. Germline loops: CDR1 SQVTM, CDR2 ANQGSEA. With V trimmed by 3 bases and J by 1 base, 8 bases remained unmatched. There are 15 residues in the CDR3. CDR3: CSVDGVRGGNTEAFF. CDR3 DNA: TGCAGCGTTGATGGGGTCAGGGGGGGGAACACTGAAGCTTTCTTT. The complete variable domain, with remaining parts taken from reference TRBV29-1 and TRBJ1-1, reads SAVISQKPSRDICQRGTSLTIQCQVDSQVTMMFWYRQQPGQSLTLIATANQGSEATYESGFVIDKFPISRPNLTFSTLTVSNMSPEDSSIYLCSVDGVRGGNTEAFFGQGTRLTVV.

The J gene is TRBJ2-7, the V gene TRBV2, with a weak D call TRBD2 (6 bases). V lost 6 bases and J lost 7, with 25 bases in between. The CDR3 covers 16 residues. Germline V lookup: CDR1 SNHLY, CDR2 FYNNEI. The CDR3 coding sequence is TGTGCCAGCAGGTCAGTGGGGAGGAGCTCCTACAATGAGCAGTACTTC. Encoded protein: CASRSVGRSSYNEQYF.

This chain links TRBV4-1 with TRBJ1-5; 7 bases fit TRBD1. Germline CDR1 is MGHRA and CDR2 is YSYEKL. The CDR3 has 16 amino acids. With 1 base clipped from V and 3 bases from J, the junction kept 6 bases outside the gene matches. The CDR3 sequence is CASSQAGTVYNQPQHF. The CDR3 nucleotides are TGCGCCAGCAGCCAAGCCGGGACAGTCTACAATCAGCCCCAGCATTTT.

This chain joins TRBV28 and TRBJ1-5, with D perhaps matching TRBD1 (6 bases). Trimming shortened V by 6 bases and J by 2 bases, and 17 bases separated the two germline ends. Germline-derived CDR1 and CDR2 are MDHEN and SYDVKM. The CDR3 totals 16 residues. The CDR3 here is CASSQGTWYGNQPQHF. Here the CDR3 DNA reads TGTGCCAGCAGCCAAGGGACATGGTATGGCAATCAGCCCCAGCATTTT. The full variable domain, rest sourced from reference TRBV28 and TRBJ1-5, is DVKVTQSSRYLVKRTGEKVFLECVQDMDHENMFWYRQDPGLGLRLIYFSYDVKMKEKGDIPEGYSVSREKKERFSLILESASTNQTSMYLCASSQGTWYGNQPQHFGDGTRLSIL.

In this sample, this clonotype turned up a few times. The chain joins TRBV5-1 to TRBJ2-1; D remains unclear. Germline assignment: CDR1 SGHRS and CDR2 YFSETQ. Trimming took off 0 bases at V and 9 bases at J, with 13 bases between the two ends. The CDR3 totals 14 residues. The CDR3 region has the DNA TGCGCCAGCAGCTTGGCCCGTGGCCTTGGTGAGCAGTTCTTC. This sequence encodes CASSLARGLGEQFF.

CDR3 protein: CSAKTGTSYEQYF. CDR3 bases: TGCAGTGCTAAAACCGGGACTAGCTACGAGCAGTACTTC. This chain uses TRBV20-1 with TRBJ2-7, with 8 bases aligning to TRBD2. This CDR3 spans 13 amino acids. V trimming: 4 bases; J trimming: 3 bases; junction bases outside the gene matches: 5. CDR1 is DFQATT, CDR2 SNEGSKA, per germline (reference sequence).

V and J are TRBV5-1 and TRBJ2-3; D could derive from TRBD1 or TRBD2 (5 bases each). The CDR3 covers 15 residues. Trimming took 0 bases from V and 7 from J, leaving 15 bases between them. Per germline, CDR1 SGHRS and CDR2 YFSETQ. The CDR3 region is CASSLGRDPVYTQYF. Here the CDR3 DNA reads TGCGCCAGCAGCTTGGGCCGGGACCCCGTATATACGCAGTATTTT. The full variable domain, completed using reference TRBV5-1 and TRBJ2-3, is KAGVTQTPRYLIKTRGQQVTLSCSPISGHRSVSWYQQTPGQGLQFLFEYFSETQRNKGNFPGRFSGRQFSNSRSEMNVSTLELGDSALYLCASSLGRDPVYTQYFGPGTRLTVL.

This clonotype was counted a few times. The genes are TRBV5-1 and TRBJ2-7; no clear D. The end of the DNA is better explained by TRBJ2-5, so the J call may be wrong. Germline V gene data show CDR1 as SGHRS and CDR2 as YFSETQ. CDR3 length equals 12 residues. Here the CDR3 reads CASSFTTETQYF. The CDR3 bases are TGCGCCAGCAGCTTCACGACTGAGACCCAGTACTTC.

This chain uses TRBV28 with TRBJ1-1, with 7 bases aligning to TRBD1. Losses at the gene ends were 10 bases for V and 1 base for J; bases not matched to a gene: 6. Germline V lookup: CDR1 MDHEN, CDR2 SYDVKM. This CDR3 contains 13 residues. The CDR3 DNA reads TGTGCCATCGAGGGACAGCCGAACACTGAAGCTTTCTTT. The encoded protein is CAIEGQPNTEAFF.

This clonotype was counted only a few times. This sequence joins TRBV7-9 and TRBJ2-3; the match to TRBD2 covers 7 bases. This CDR3 comprises 16 residues. Germline V gene data show CDR1 as SEHNR and CDR2 as FQNEAQ (reference sequence). The junction had 14 bases not matched to a gene; V was cut back by 5 bases and J by 6 bases. CDR3 bases: TGTGCCAGCAGCAGAACAGCGGGAATTTTCCGGGATACGCAGTATTTT. Translated, it gives CASSRTAGIFRDTQYF.

This chain uses TRBV5-1 with TRBJ2-6; 12 nucleotides agree with TRBD2. The V and J ends lost 0 bases and 0 bases, in that order; junction bases with no gene match: 16. Per the germline V gene, CDR1 is SGHRS and CDR2 is YFSETQ. The CDR3 length is 23 residues. This CDR3 reads CASSLVTSGGFKVSPSGANVLTF. For the CDR3, the DNA is TGCGCCAGCAGCTTGGTGACTAGCGGGGGTTTCAAAGTTTCTCCCTCTGGGGCCAACGTCCTGACTTTC.

DNA of the CDR3: TGTGCCAGCAGCCAAGAGGCTCGCAAGAACACTGAAGCTTTCTTT. It translates to CASSQEARKNTEAFF. This chain links TRBV4-2 with TRBJ1-1; D unclear. The CDR3 sequence is 15 residues long. The germline V and J ends were trimmed by 0 bases and 1 base, with 9 bases remaining between them. Per germline, CDR1 LGHNA and CDR2 YNFKEQ.

This clonotype has more than one count but fewer than ten. The chain has TRBV28 and TRBJ2-7, with TRBD2 matching 10 bases. This CDR3 has 15 amino acids. Germline V gene lookup returns CDR1 MDHEN and CDR2 SYDVKM. V shed 4 bases, J shed 7 bases, and the junction held 10 bases outside the gene matches. DNA of the CDR3: TGTGCCAGCAGTTCGGCAGCGGGAGGGCCGGGAGAGCAGTACTTC. This gives the protein CASSSAAGGPGEQYF.

Only a few counts were recorded for this clonotype. The chain is built from TRBV4-2 and TRBJ2-1; 7 nucleotides line up with TRBD2. The DNA end lines up better with TRBJ2-7; the J call may be wrong. CDR3 length: 17 amino acids. Germline V gene lookup returns CDR1 LGHNA and CDR2 YNFKEQ. In nucleotides, the CDR3 is TGTGCCAGCAGCCAAGAATGGGGCGGGAGCTCCTACAATGAGCAGTACTTC. Translation gives CASSQEWGGSSYNEQYF.

The rearrangement joins TRBV11-2 to TRBJ1-4; possibly TRBD1 for D (5 bases). V dropped 5 bases and J dropped 4 bases, with 20 bases sitting between them. This CDR3 is 17 amino acids long. In germline, CDR1 is SGHAT, CDR2 FQNNGV. The CDR3 DNA sequence: TGTGCCAGCAGCCGCCTGAATACCCCGGGGGATAATGAAAAACTGTTTTTT. Translation: CASSRLNTPGDNEKLFF. Together with reference TRBV11-2 and TRBJ1-4, the CDR3 gives the full variable domain: EAGVAQSPRYKIIEKRQSVAFWCNPISGHATLYWYQQILGQGPKLLIQFQNNGVVDDSQLPKDRFSAERLKGVDSTLKIQPAKLEDSAVYLCASSRLNTPGDNEKLFFGSGTQLSVL.

This chain joins TRBV20-1 and TRBJ2-7; the match to TRBD1 covers 9 bases. V lost 5 bases, J lost 5 bases, and 7 bases stayed unmatched. Germline CDR1 and CDR2: DFQATT and SNEGSKA (reference sequence). The CDR3 contains 13 residues. CDR3 region: CSAWTGVRDEQYF. As DNA, the CDR3 is TGCAGTGCTTGGACAGGGGTGAGGGACGAGCAGTACTTC.

The V and J genes are TRBV28 and TRBJ2-5; 7 nucleotides line up with TRBD1. CDR3 length equals 15 residues. Germline trimming cut 2 bases from V and 11 bases from J; bases unmatched to any gene: 14. Germline CDR1 reads MDHEN; CDR2 reads SYDVKM. CDR3 DNA: TGTGCCAGCAGTTTAGACAGGGTGGGGTACAATGAGCAGTACTTC. Translation: CASSLDRVGYNEQYF.

This sequence joins TRBV12-3 or TRBV12-4 and TRBJ2-1, with 13 bases identical to TRBD2. The length of the CDR3 is 15 residues. V trimming: 6 bases; J trimming: 6 bases; junction bases outside the gene matches: 5. DNA for the CDR3: TGTGCCAGCAGCACTAGCGGGGGGGCCGCCAATGAGCAGTTCTTC. Protein: CASSTSGGAANEQFF.

J is TRBJ2-5 and V is TRBV11-1; TRBD2 aligns across 7 bases. The CDR3 has 15 amino acids. V was clipped by 2 bases and J by 2 bases; unmatched bases: 5. From germline, CDR1 is SGHAT and CDR2 FQDESV (reference sequence). CDR3 in amino acids: CASSLKASGQETQYF. In DNA, the CDR3 is TGTGCCAGCAGCTTAAAGGCTAGCGGTCAAGAGACCCAGTACTTC.

This clonotype was seen a handful of times. A much more abundant neighbour one base away suggests this may be a read error. This rearrangement joins TRBV10-3 to TRBJ2-5; D may match TRBD1 or TRBD2 (5 bases each). Trimming left V 4 bases short and J 3 bases short, with 6 bases between. Germline V gene sequence: CDR1 ENHRY, CDR2 SYGVKD. This CDR3 comprises 12 residues. The CDR3 here is CAISGGEETQYF. In nucleotides, the CDR3 is TGTGCCATCAGTGGAGGGGAAGAGACCCAGTACTTC.

The CDR3 sequence is CASSLVSGGRGTDTQYF. The CDR3 coding sequence is TGTGCCAGCAGCCTCGTGTCGGGTGGCAGGGGCACAGATACGCAGTATTTT. The genes are TRBV6-1 and TRBJ2-3, with D possibly TRBD1 on 5 matching bases. CDR1 MNHNS and CDR2 SASEGT come from the germline V gene. The CDR3 extends over 17 amino acids. V gave up 6 bases and J gave up 1 base, with 20 bases separating them.

The chain recombines TRBV4-1 with TRBJ1-1; no clear D gene. The CDR3 consists of 13 residues. Germline V gives CDR1 MGHRA, CDR2 YSYEKL. V was trimmed by 3 bases and J by 6 bases, leaving 11 bases between them. The CDR3, as DNA: TGCGCCAGCAGCCAGCCCCTCGGACCTGAAGCTTTCTTT. This gives the protein CASSQPLGPEAFF.

The rearrangement links TRBV20-1 to TRBJ1-6, with 8 bases fitting TRBD1. Losses at the gene ends were 4 bases for V and 6 bases for J; bases not matched to a gene: 5. The CDR3 totals 14 residues. Germline V gene sequence: CDR1 DFQATT, CDR2 SNEGSKA (reference sequence). CDR3 amino acids: CSATSGGGNSPLHF. The DNA of the CDR3 is TGCAGTGCTACATCAGGGGGCGGTAATTCACCCCTCCACTTT.